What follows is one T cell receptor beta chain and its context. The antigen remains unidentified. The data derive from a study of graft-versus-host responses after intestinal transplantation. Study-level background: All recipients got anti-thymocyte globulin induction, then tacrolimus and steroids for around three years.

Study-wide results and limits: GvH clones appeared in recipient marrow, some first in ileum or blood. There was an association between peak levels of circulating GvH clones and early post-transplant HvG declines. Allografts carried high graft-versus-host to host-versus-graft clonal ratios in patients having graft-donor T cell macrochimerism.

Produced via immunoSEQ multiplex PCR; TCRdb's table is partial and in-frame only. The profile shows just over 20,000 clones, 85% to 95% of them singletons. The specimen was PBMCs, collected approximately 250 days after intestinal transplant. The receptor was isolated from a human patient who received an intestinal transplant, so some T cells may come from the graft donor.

The chain's CDR3 is CASSASGGQETQYF. In DNA, the CDR3 is TGTGCCAGCAGCGCTAGCGGGGGACAAGAGACCCAGTACTTC. V is TRBV9 and J is TRBJ2-5; 10 positions agree with TRBD2. Germline lookup yields CDR1 SGDLS and CDR2 YYNGEE. The trim removed 3 bases at V and 2 bases at J, leaving 1 base unmatched. The CDR3 sequence is 14 residues long. Using reference TRBV9 and TRBJ2-5 for the parts outside the CDR3, the full variable domain is DSGVTQTPKHLITATGQRVTLRCSPRSGDLSVYWYQQSLDQGLQFLIQYYNGEERAKGNILERFSAQQFPDLHSELNLSSLELGDSALYFCASSASGGQETQYFGPGTRLLVL.